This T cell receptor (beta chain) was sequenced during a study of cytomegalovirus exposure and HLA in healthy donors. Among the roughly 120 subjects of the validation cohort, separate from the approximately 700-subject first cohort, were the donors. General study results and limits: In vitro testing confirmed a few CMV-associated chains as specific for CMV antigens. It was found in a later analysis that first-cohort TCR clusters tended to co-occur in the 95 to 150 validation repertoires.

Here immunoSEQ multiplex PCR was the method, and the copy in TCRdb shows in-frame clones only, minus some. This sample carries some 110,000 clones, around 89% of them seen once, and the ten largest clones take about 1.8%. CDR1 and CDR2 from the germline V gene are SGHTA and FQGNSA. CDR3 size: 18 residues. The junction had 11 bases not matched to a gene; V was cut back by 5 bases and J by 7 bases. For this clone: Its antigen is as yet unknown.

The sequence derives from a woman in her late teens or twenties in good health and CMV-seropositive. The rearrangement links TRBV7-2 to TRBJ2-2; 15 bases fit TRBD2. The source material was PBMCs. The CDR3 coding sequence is TGTGCCAGCAGCATCGGACTAGCGGGGGGGCCAAGCGGCGGGGAGCTGTTTTTT. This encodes CASSIGLAGGPSGGELFF.